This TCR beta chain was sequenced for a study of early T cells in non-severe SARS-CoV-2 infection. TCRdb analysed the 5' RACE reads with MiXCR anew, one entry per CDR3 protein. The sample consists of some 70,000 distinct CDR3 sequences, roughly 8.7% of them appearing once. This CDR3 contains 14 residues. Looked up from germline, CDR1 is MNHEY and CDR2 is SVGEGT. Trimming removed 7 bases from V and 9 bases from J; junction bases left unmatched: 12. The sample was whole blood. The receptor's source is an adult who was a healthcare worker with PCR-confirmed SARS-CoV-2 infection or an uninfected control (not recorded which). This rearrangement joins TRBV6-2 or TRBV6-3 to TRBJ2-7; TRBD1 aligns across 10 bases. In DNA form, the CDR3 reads TGTGCCAGCACCCATTCCGGGACAGGGGTAGGGCAGTACTTC. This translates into CASTHSGTGVGQYF.